This record concerns one T cell receptor (beta chain) sequence. Its antigen remains unknown. The sample originates from a study of T-cell memory formation after mild COVID-19. The study's findings and limits: Second-wave clones peaking on day 37 lacked confirmed SARS-CoV-2 specificity.

cDNA libraries for TCR alpha and TCR beta, carrying sample barcodes and UMIs, came from 5'RACE with constant-segment primers. MiXCR, applied by TCRdb to the 5' RACE reads, yields one record per CDR3 protein. The repertoire holds over 500,000 distinct CDR3 sequences, with around 16% as singletons. The CDR3 extends over 17 amino acids. Germline lookup yields CDR1 MNHNS and CDR2 SASEGT. V gave up 2 bases and J gave up 0 bases, with 16 bases separating them. Sequenced input: PBMCs or a T cell subset sorted from them (not recorded which). This sequence originates from an adult woman who had mild COVID-19 (a few samples of this study predate the infection). Cell type and time point are not known. The chain has TRBV6-1 and TRBJ2-5; D gene uncertain. CDR3 protein: CASSETSWVPYQETQYF. CDR3 nucleotides: TGTGCCAGCAGTGAAACCTCCTGGGTCCCGTACCAAGAGACCCAGTACTTC.